The 22 T cell receptor beta chains listed next were all sequenced from one sample in a study of cytomegalovirus exposure and HLA in healthy donors. PCR primers comprised 60 Vbeta and 13 Jbeta primers. The repertoire was sequenced with immunoSEQ multiplex PCR; TCRdb's copy has only in-frame clones and lacks some. The sample shows approximately 100,000 clones, 65% to 75% of them seen only once. What was sequenced was PBMCs. The receptor source for this set is a female donor in good health and CMV-seronegative.

The genes are TRBV29-1 and TRBJ2-3, with D possibly TRBD1 on 6 matching bases. The CDR3 length is 14 residues. Per the germline V gene, CDR1 is SQVTM and CDR2 is ANQGSEA. Trimming shortened V by 3 bases and J by 2 bases, and 12 bases separated the two germline ends. CDR3: CSVDQGKITDTQYF. Here the CDR3 DNA reads TGCAGCGTTGATCAGGGGAAGATCACAGATACGCAGTATTTT.

V gene TRBV28 combines with J gene TRBJ2-7, with 7 bases lining up with TRBD1. V dropped 5 bases and J dropped 2; count of bases not matched to a gene: 6. Germline V gene sequence: CDR1 MDHEN, CDR2 SYDVKM. This CDR3 has 14 residues. For the CDR3, the DNA is TGTGCCAGCAGTACAGGGGCCTTACCCTACGAGCAGTACTTC. Its protein product is CASSTGALPYEQYF.

This clone was observed a handful of times. For the CDR3, the DNA is TGTGCCAGCAGCTTAGCTAAACCGGGACAGGGAGGGGCCGGGGAGCTGTTTTTT. This gives the protein CASSLAKPGQGGAGELFF. The chain carries TRBV7-6 and TRBJ2-2; 9 bases match TRBD1. J gave up 6 bases and V 0 bases, and 11 bases lay outside the gene matches. The germline gives CDR1 SGHVS, CDR2 FNYEAQ. The CDR3 runs to 18 residues.

The gene calls are TRBV9 and TRBJ2-7; the D gene is possibly TRBD2 (5 bases). The CDR3 spans 17 residues. Per the germline V gene, CDR1 is SGDLS and CDR2 is YYNGEE. V lost 0 bases, J lost 2 bases, and 18 bases lay in between. CDR3 sequence (DNA): TGTGCCAGCAGCGTAGTAGGAGGAGGATCCCCACCCTACGAGCAGTACTTC. Translated, it gives CASSVVGGGSPPYEQYF. Full variable domain (rest looked up from reference TRBV9 and TRBJ2-7): DSGVTQTPKHLITATGQRVTLRCSPRSGDLSVYWYQQSLDQGLQFLIQYYNGEERAKGNILERFSAQQFPDLHSELNLSSLELGDSALYFCASSVVGGGSPPYEQYFGPGTRLTVT.

This clone has a handful of counts. J is TRBJ1-1 and V is TRBV27; D not resolved. The ends were cut back, 5 bases at V and 3 bases at J, with 13 bases in the middle. The germline V gene encodes CDR1 MNHEY and CDR2 SMNVEV (reference sequence). This CDR3 is 14 amino acids long. CDR3 sequence reads: CASSPGFADTEAFF. In nucleotides, the CDR3 is TGTGCCAGCAGTCCAGGATTCGCCGACACTGAAGCTTTCTTT.

CDR3 amino acids: CASKKTGVGFEQYF. Written as DNA, the CDR3 is TGTGCTAGTAAAAAAACAGGGGTCGGTTTCGAGCAGTACTTC. The chain employs TRBV12-5 and TRBJ2-7; 7 bases fit TRBD1. CDR3 length equals 14 residues. J was trimmed by 6 bases and V by 8 bases; bases with no gene match: 13. The germline V gene has CDR1 LGHNT and CDR2 FRNRAP.

J is TRBJ2-1 and V is TRBV27, with 9 bases matching TRBD2. The CDR3 has 15 residues. CDR1 and CDR2 (germline): MNHEY, SMNVEV (reference sequence). Losses at the gene ends were 6 bases for V and 9 bases for J; bases not matched to a gene: 12. In nucleotides, the CDR3 is TGTGCCAGCAGCGCAACGGGACTAGCAGCGAGTGAGCAGTTCTTC. This codes for CASSATGLAASEQFF.

The chain is built from TRBV4-3 and TRBJ1-2; 10 bases are a match to TRBD1. Germline V gives CDR1 LGHNA, CDR2 YSLEER. Trimming at V came to 4 bases and at J to 8 bases, leaving 13 bases not matched to a gene. The CDR3 sequence is 16 residues long. Here the CDR3 DNA reads TGCGCCAGCAGCCCGGGACAGGGGTACTCCTATGCAGGCTACACCTTC. It yields the protein CASSPGQGYSYAGYTF.

The chain is built from TRBV19 and TRBJ1-2; 8 positions match TRBD1. The length of the CDR3 is 12 residues. CDR1 and CDR2 from the germline V gene are LNHDA and SQIVND (reference sequence). V trimming: 8 bases; J trimming: 5 bases; junction bases outside the gene matches: 4. In DNA, the CDR3 is TGTGCCAGTCAGAGGACAGGGTATGGCTACACCTTC. Translating it yields CASQRTGYGYTF.

V and J are TRBV7-9 and TRBJ1-1, with no clear D. CDR1 is SEHNR, CDR2 FQNEAQ, per germline (reference sequence). The CDR3 totals 16 residues. Trimming stripped 5 bases from V and 0 bases from J, with 16 bases between. CDR3 bases: TGTGCCAGCAGCGATGGCACAATGGGAGTGAACACTGAAGCTTTCTTT. Its translation: CASSDGTMGVNTEAFF.

The CDR3, as DNA: TGTGCCAGCGGAGCTTTGTCGGCCTCCTACAATGAGCAGTTCTTC. As protein: CASGALSASYNEQFF. This chain connects TRBV7-9 to TRBJ2-1; D gene unclear. Trimming cost V 8 bases and J 0 bases, with 14 bases left between them. The CDR3 length is 15 residues. Per germline, CDR1 SEHNR and CDR2 FQNEAQ (reference sequence).

The genes are TRBV5-1 and TRBJ2-5; the match to TRBD2 covers 13 bases. V shed 7 bases, J shed 4 bases, and the junction held 4 bases outside the gene matches. From germline, CDR1 is SGHRS and CDR2 YFSETQ. The CDR3 has 14 amino acids. CDR3 in DNA: TGCGCCAGCGCCGGGACTAGCGGGGCAGAGACCCAGTACTTC. Translation gives CASAGTSGAETQYF. The full variable domain, with the rest looked up from reference TRBV5-1 and TRBJ2-5, is KAGVTQTPRYLIKTRGQQVTLSCSPISGHRSVSWYQQTPGQGLQFLFEYFSETQRNKGNFPGRFSGRQFSNSRSEMNVSTLELGDSALYLCASAGTSGAETQYFGPGTRLLVL.

V gene TRBV7-2 combines with J gene TRBJ1-1; TRBD1 is a possible D gene (6 bases). From germline, CDR1 is SGHTA and CDR2 FQGNSA. The CDR3 totals 15 residues. Trimming left V 5 bases short and J 5 bases short, with 18 bases between. CDR3 protein: CASSALTGSRTEAFF. CDR3 nucleotide sequence: TGTGCCAGCAGCGCGTTAACAGGGTCGCGGACTGAAGCTTTCTTT.

The rearrangement links TRBV30 to TRBJ1-2; TRBD1 matches 8 bases. The CDR3 contains 13 residues. The germline CDR1 and CDR2 sequences are GTSNPN and SVGIG (reference sequence). V shed 8 bases and J 2 bases; nucleotides not matched to a gene: 7. CDR3 residues: CAGTDRVNYGYTF. The DNA for the CDR3 is TGTGCCGGCACGGACAGGGTAAACTATGGCTACACCTTC.

The genes are TRBV5-6 and TRBJ2-7; 12 positions match TRBD2. Per the germline V gene, CDR1 is SGHDT and CDR2 is YYEEEE. V dropped 0 bases and J dropped 3; count of bases not matched to a gene: 7. This CDR3 is built from 17 residues. CDR3: CASSLGLAGVRSYEQYF. CDR3 sequence (DNA): TGTGCCAGCAGCTTGGGACTAGCGGGAGTAAGGAGCTACGAGCAGTACTTC.

This clone was recorded once. The chain employs TRBV29-1 and TRBJ2-5, with 8 bases aligning to TRBD2. The DNA matches TRBJ2-7 better at its end, which makes the J call doubtful. CDR1 is SQVTM and CDR2 is ANQGSEA in the germline V gene. The CDR3 has 14 residues. Written as DNA, the CDR3 is TGCAGCGTGGGGGTGAGCGGGAGTGTCCTCGAGCAGTACTTC. It is translated as CSVGVSGSVLEQYF.

This clone was seen a handful of times. Here the CDR3 reads CASSKGQGVGQPQHF. CDR3 DNA sequence: TGTGCCAGTAGTAAAGGACAGGGGGTAGGACAGCCCCAGCATTTT. This chain joins TRBV19 and TRBJ1-5; TRBD1 agrees at 10 bases. CDR3 size: 15 residues. The ends lost 4 bases at V and 7 bases at J; junction bases unmatched: 7. Per the germline V gene, CDR1 is LNHDA and CDR2 is SQIVND (reference sequence).

This clone appeared a few times. The CDR3 DNA sequence: TGTGCCAGCAGCCGTTCGCGAGGGTTTAACAATCAGCCCCAGCATTTT. Protein: CASSRSRGFNNQPQHF. The chain joins TRBV7-2 to TRBJ1-5; no clear D. The CDR3 is 16 amino acids. The germline CDR1 and CDR2 sequences are SGHTA and FQGNSA. V shed 5 bases and J shed 3 bases, with 17 bases lying between them.

The CDR3 bases are TGCGCCAGCGGGACAGGGACTGAAGCTTTCTTT. It yields the protein CASGTGTEAFF. The V and J genes are TRBV10-1 and TRBJ1-1, with TRBD1 identical over 9 bases. V was clipped by 8 bases and J by 5 bases; unmatched bases: 0. Germline V gene lookup returns CDR1 WNHNN and CDR2 SYGVQD (reference sequence). The CDR3 contains 11 residues.

In its sample, this clone was seen a few times. CDR3: CASSPNTGPYEQYF. The CDR3 DNA reads as TGCGCCAGCAGCCCAAATACAGGGCCCTACGAGCAGTACTTC. V gene TRBV5-1 combines with J gene TRBJ2-7; maybe TRBD1 (6 bases). Between the trimmed V and J ends, which lost 4 bases and 2 bases, there was a span of 13 bases. The CDR3 has 14 amino acids. Germline V gene data show CDR1 as SGHRS and CDR2 as YFSETQ.

The chain has TRBV30 and TRBJ2-2; 9 positions match TRBD2. V lost 3 bases to trimming and J lost 5 bases; unmatched junction nucleotides: 10. The CDR3 loop spans 16 amino acids. Germline values: CDR1 GTSNPN, CDR2 SVGIG (reference sequence). CDR3 loop: CAWSWGAGGATGELFF. CDR3 bases: TGTGCCTGGAGCTGGGGAGCGGGAGGCGCAACCGGGGAGCTGTTTTTT.

This clone was picked up one time. CDR3 nucleotides: TGTGCCAGCAGTTTACGGGACAACAATCAGCCCCAGCATTTT. This translates into CASSLRDNNQPQHF. The rearrangement joins TRBV27 to TRBJ1-5, with a possible D match to TRBD1 (6 bases). The germline V gene has CDR1 MNHEY and CDR2 SMNVEV (reference sequence). The CDR3 totals 14 residues. Deletions cut 2 bases from V and 3 bases from J, with 8 bases between.